These 30 T cell receptor beta chains originate from one sample sequenced in a study of shared clonotypes between healthy human individuals. The protocol was immunoSEQ multiplex PCR, while the TCRdb copy is restricted to in-frame clones and leaves out a portion. The sample contains roughly 2.2 million clones, 85% to 95% of which appear only once. Source material: naive CD4+ T cells from PBMCs. The subset is: CD45RA+ positively selected. The origin of the receptors is a man aged 18 to 29 in good health. Some clones in this sample may be carry-over from other donors' samples.

The gene calls are TRBV29-1 and TRBJ2-1, with TRBD2 identical over 13 bases. The CDR3 extends over 18 amino acids. After removal of 1 base from V and 8 bases from J, the junction contained 14 bases not matched to a gene. The germline V gene has CDR1 SQVTM and CDR2 ANQGSEA. The CDR3 DNA is TGCAGCGTTGAAGTGCGGACTAGCGGGAGTCGGTTTATGGATGAGCAGTTCTTC. Translation: CSVEVRTSGSRFMDEQFF.

The rearrangement joins TRBV29-1 to TRBJ2-2; no firm D call. The germline CDR1 and CDR2 sequences are SQVTM and ANQGSEA. This CDR3 contains 13 residues. V lost 5 bases, J lost 0 bases, and 7 bases lay in between. The CDR3 DNA reads TGCAGCGTTTTAACCGCGAACACCGGGGAGCTGTTTTTT. Amino acids: CSVLTANTGELFF.

This clone was detected once. The chain links TRBV5-8 to TRBJ1-2; TRBD1 might be the D (5 bases). CDR3 length equals 16 residues. V shed 1 base and J shed 0 bases, with 13 bases lying between them. Germline lookup yields CDR1 SGHTS and CDR2 YDEGEE. CDR3 bases: TGTGCCAGCAGCTTGATGGCAGGGCGAGCTAACTATGGCTACACCTTC. Its translation is CASSLMAGRANYGYTF.

The gene calls are TRBV6-5 and TRBJ1-2; D gene ambiguous. The V end was cut by 0 bases, the J end by 7 bases, with 12 bases between. The CDR3 totals 14 residues. CDR1 MNHEY and CDR2 SVGAGI come from the germline V gene. The CDR3 reads CASSYSPTGSGYTF. The CDR3 DNA follows: TGTGCCAGCAGTTACTCACCTACCGGGTCTGGCTACACCTTC.

This chain joins TRBV20-1 and TRBJ1-2; no clear D gene. In germline, CDR1 is DFQATT, CDR2 SNEGSKA (reference sequence). V dropped 4 bases and J dropped 8 bases, with 11 bases sitting between them. The CDR3 extends over 11 amino acids. The chain's CDR3 is CSATSAGGYTF. CDR3 in DNA: TGCAGTGCTACCTCAGCGGGGGGCTACACCTTC.

V usage is TRBV11-3 and J usage is TRBJ1-5; a weak D match, TRBD1 (5 bases). V was shortened by 2 bases and J by 5 bases, with 16 bases between the two germline ends. The CDR3 loop spans 16 amino acids. CDR1 SGHNT and CDR2 YENEEA come from the germline V gene. The CDR3 nucleotides read TGTGCCAGCAGCTTAAAGTTTAGACAGTTCTATCAGCCCCAGCATTTT. As protein: CASSLKFRQFYQPQHF.

This sequence joins TRBV9 and TRBJ2-2; tentative D call: TRBD1 (5 bases). The CDR3 is 13 residues long. Looked up from germline, CDR1 is SGDLS and CDR2 is YYNGEE. V dropped 4 bases and J dropped 6 bases, with 10 bases sitting between them. The CDR3 region is CASSRGEAGELFF. Here the CDR3 DNA reads TGTGCCAGCAGCAGGGGCGAGGCCGGGGAGCTGTTTTTT.

CDR3 region: CASSYSGSNEKLFF. Written as DNA, the CDR3 is TGTGCCAGCAGTTACAGCGGGAGTAATGAAAAACTGTTTTTT. The chain joins TRBV6-6 to TRBJ1-4, with D hard to call. Germline values: CDR1 MNHNY, CDR2 SVGAGI (reference sequence). V was shortened by 2 bases and J by 4 bases, with 8 bases between the two germline ends. The CDR3 is 14 residues long.

The V gene is TRBV7-3, the J gene TRBJ2-2, with 9 bases that match TRBD2. Germline V gene sequence: CDR1 SGHTA, CDR2 FQGTGA. Trimming at V came to 4 bases and at J to 4 bases, leaving 10 bases not matched to a gene. The CDR3 runs 17 residues. CDR3 sequence (DNA): TGTGCCAGCAGCTCCCCGTTAGCGGGAGATCTCACCGGGGAGCTGTTTTTT. Its translation is CASSSPLAGDLTGELFF.

The J gene is TRBJ1-5, the V gene TRBV18; 7 nucleotides align to TRBD1. The CDR3 is made up of 14 amino acids. Trimming cost V 6 bases and J 3 bases; bases outside gene matches: 5. The germline V gene encodes CDR1 KGHSH and CDR2 LQKENI. In nucleotides, the CDR3 is TGTGCCAGCTCCTCAGGGGGAGACAATCAGCCCCAGCATTTT. This codes for CASSSGGDNQPQHF. The full variable domain, with the rest looked up from reference TRBV18 and TRBJ1-5, is NAGVMQNPRHLVRRRGQEARLRCSPMKGHSHVYWYRQLPEEGLKFMVYLQKENIIDESGMPKERFSAEFPKEGPSILRIQQVVRGDSAAYFCASSSGGDNQPQHFGDGTRLSIL.

In the case of this clone: This CDR3 is also generated by other DNA sequences in the sample. The chain carries TRBV6-5 and TRBJ2-7, with unresolved D. This CDR3 spans 11 amino acids. The V gene lost 0 bases and the J gene lost 6 bases, with 3 bases spanning the gap. CDR1 and CDR2 (germline): MNHEY, SVGAGI. CDR3 bases: TGTGCCAGCAGTTACTCTACCGAGCAGTACTTC. Translation: CASSYSTEQYF.

The rearrangement uses TRBV6-6 and TRBJ1-2; possibly TRBD1 for D (5 bases). The CDR3 spans 14 residues. V gave up 5 bases and J gave up 8 bases, with 18 bases separating them. Per germline, CDR1 MNHNY and CDR2 SVGAGI (reference sequence). As DNA, the CDR3 is TGTGCCAGCAGTCCCCGGAGAGGGGAAAGGGGCTACACCTTC. Translating gives CASSPRRGERGYTF.

The chain is built from TRBV7-8 and TRBJ2-2; D might be TRBD2 (5 bases). CDR1 SGHVS and CDR2 FQNEAQ come from the germline V gene. V lost 6 bases and J 0 bases, leaving 11 bases between the germline ends. This CDR3 region has 15 residues. CDR3 nucleotide sequence: TGTGCCAGCAGACCCCGGGGAACGAACACCGGGGAGCTGTTTTTT. Its protein product is CASRPRGTNTGELFF.

The chain is built from TRBV5-1 and TRBJ2-1; D may be TRBD2 (6 bases). V was cut by 1 base and J by 3 bases, with 17 bases left in between. Germline V gene sequence: CDR1 SGHRS, CDR2 YFSETQ. The CDR3 length is 17 residues. The CDR3 protein is CASSLNPAVADYNEQFF. The CDR3 nucleotides are TGCGCCAGCAGCTTGAATCCGGCAGTAGCGGACTACAATGAGCAGTTCTTC.

V and J are TRBV27 and TRBJ2-1; D possibly corresponds to TRBD2 (7 bases). There are 13 residues in the CDR3. V was trimmed by 5 bases and J by 8 bases, leaving 13 bases between them. Per germline, CDR1 MNHEY and CDR2 SMNVEV (reference sequence). The CDR3 region is CASSPMGGHEQFF. The CDR3 coding sequence is TGTGCCAGCAGTCCCATGGGGGGGCATGAGCAGTTCTTC.

The V and J genes are TRBV5-4 and TRBJ2-1; no firm D call. The germline gives CDR1 SGHNT, CDR2 YYREEE (reference sequence). The germline V and J ends were trimmed by 0 bases and 5 bases, with 9 bases remaining between them. The CDR3 is 14 amino acids. CDR3 DNA sequence: TGTGCCAGCAGCTTGGTGCAAGGTGACAATGAGCAGTTCTTC. Translating gives CASSLVQGDNEQFF.

Regarding this clone: Additional DNA sequences in this sample encode the identical CDR3. J is TRBJ2-1 and V is TRBV9, with D hard to call. The CDR3 is 14 amino acids. The germline V gene encodes CDR1 SGDLS and CDR2 YYNGEE. Trimming shortened V by 0 bases and J by 5 bases, and 9 bases separated the two germline ends. The CDR3 sequence is CASSVAGSNNEQFF. The DNA of the CDR3 is TGTGCCAGCAGCGTAGCTGGTAGCAACAATGAGCAGTTCTTC.

About this clone itself: This specimen includes other DNA sequences encoding the same CDR3. The chain uses TRBV18 and TRBJ2-7; 11 bases are a match to TRBD2. The V gene end was trimmed by 3 bases and the J gene end by 0 bases; junction bases not matched to a gene: 1. CDR1 is KGHSH, CDR2 LQKENI, per germline. CDR3 size: 15 residues. The CDR3 reads CASSPTSGSSYEQYF. The DNA of the CDR3 is TGTGCCAGCTCACCTACTAGCGGGAGCTCCTACGAGCAGTACTTC.

The J gene is TRBJ2-1, the V gene TRBV21-1; the D call in the table, TRBD2, was not verified against the DNA. TRBV21-1 represents a pseudogene. The CDR3 is made up of 15 amino acids. CDR3 region: CASSKRDLVANEQFF. CDR3 DNA: TGTGCCAGCAGCAAACGGGATCTAGTGGCCAATGAGCAGTTCTTC.

About this clone: In the same sample, other DNA sequences code for this CDR3. The CDR3 DNA is TGTGCCAGCAGCTTCCGCGGACAAGAGACCCAGTACTTC. Residues: CASSFRGQETQYF. The chain links TRBV7-2 to TRBJ2-5; D unresolved. Germline CDR1 reads SGHTA; CDR2 reads FQGNSA. The CDR3 is 13 amino acids. Trimming left V 3 bases short and J 2 bases short, with 7 bases between.

The gene calls are TRBV5-4 and TRBJ1-1, with TRBD1 identical over 7 bases. The CDR3 consists of 14 residues. The V and J ends lost 4 bases and 0 bases, in that order; junction bases with no gene match: 3. The germline gives CDR1 SGHNT, CDR2 YYREEE (reference sequence). The CDR3 DNA is TGTGCCAGCAGCAGGGACAGAGTGAACACTGAAGCTTTCTTT. The encoded protein is CASSRDRVNTEAFF.

V usage is TRBV7-3 and J usage is TRBJ2-1; 7 positions agree with TRBD1. Germline loops: CDR1 SGHTA, CDR2 FQGTGA. Trimming cost V 1 base and J 7 bases; bases outside gene matches: 7. The CDR3 is 15 residues long. For the CDR3, the DNA is TGTGCCAGCAGCTTAATGGCCAGGGGGTTGAATGAGCAGTTCTTC. It is translated as CASSLMARGLNEQFF.

The J gene is TRBJ2-5, the V gene TRBV28; D may be TRBD1 (5 bases). Between the trimmed V and J ends, which lost 5 bases and 7 bases, there was a span of 20 bases. This CDR3 is 15 amino acids long. Looked up from germline, CDR1 is MDHEN and CDR2 is SYDVKM. The CDR3 loop is CASSKTGSRVGTQYF. The CDR3 bases are TGTGCCAGCAGTAAAACAGGCTCCCGGGTAGGGACCCAGTACTTC.

J is TRBJ2-1 and V is TRBV15, with 8 bases matching TRBD2. Germline CDR1 and CDR2: LNHNV and YYDKDF (reference sequence). This CDR3 is 17 amino acids long. The junction had 7 bases not matched to a gene; V was cut back by 2 bases and J by 1 base. CDR3 residues: CATSRKRASGSYNEQFF. CDR3 bases: TGTGCCACCAGCAGAAAACGGGCTAGCGGGTCCTACAATGAGCAGTTCTTC.

This chain joins TRBV9 and TRBJ1-2; D is ambiguous. The CDR3 runs to 13 residues. Trimming left V 3 bases short and J 5 bases short, with 11 bases between. The germline V gene encodes CDR1 SGDLS and CDR2 YYNGEE. The chain's CDR3 is CASSDRNSYGYTF. CDR3 DNA: TGTGCCAGCAGCGACCGAAACAGTTATGGCTACACCTTC.

The J gene is TRBJ2-5, the V gene TRBV6-9; 7 nucleotides line up with TRBD2. The CDR3 covers 15 residues. Germline V gene sequence: CDR1 MNHGY, CDR2 SVAAGI. V lost 2 bases and J lost 5; bases outside the gene matches: 8. CDR3 residues: CASSYKGLGVETQYF. Here the CDR3 DNA reads TGTGCCAGCAGTTATAAAGGACTAGGGGTGGAGACCCAGTACTTC.

J is TRBJ2-7 and V is TRBV6-1, with a weak D call TRBD2 (5 bases). The CDR3 spans 15 residues. Germline CDR1 is MNHNS and CDR2 is SASEGT. V lost 4 bases, J lost 0 bases, and 13 bases lay in between. CDR3 bases: TGTGCCAGCAGTGGGGGAGCGTCTGCCTCCTACGAGCAGTACTTC. Its translation is CASSGGASASYEQYF.

The chain carries TRBV6-5 and TRBJ1-1, with unresolved D. This CDR3 has 14 amino acids. Trimming left V 3 bases short and J 11 bases short, with 19 bases between. The germline V gene has CDR1 MNHEY and CDR2 SVGAGI. The CDR3 nucleotides are TGTGCCAGCAGTTATGTATTATCGGCTGAGCGTGCTTTCTTT. It specifies CASSYVLSAERAFF.

The V gene is TRBV28, the J gene TRBJ2-7, with D unclear. Per germline, CDR1 MDHEN and CDR2 SYDVKM. CDR3 length: 12 residues. Trimming pared 7 bases from V and 9 bases from J, leaving 16 bases between. This chain's CDR3 is CASTPRLPGQYF. For the CDR3, the DNA is TGTGCCAGCACCCCACGCCTCCCTGGGCAGTACTTC.

The V gene is TRBV7-3, the J gene TRBJ2-5, with 8 bases identical to TRBD1. Germline CDR1 is SGHTA and CDR2 is FQGTGA. This CDR3 is 14 amino acids long. V gave up 5 bases and J gave up 1 base; unmatched junction bases: 3. As DNA, the CDR3 is TGTGCCAGCAGCCCACAGGGGGGCCAAGAGACCCAGTACTTC. Its protein product is CASSPQGGQETQYF.